The 30 T cell receptor beta chains reported below all come from one sample, sequenced in a study of shared clonotypes between healthy human individuals. Produced via immunoSEQ multiplex PCR; TCRdb's table is partial and in-frame only. The sample includes 2 million to 2.5 million clones, over 90% of them seen just once. Sequencing was performed on naive CD4+ T cells from PBMCs. The subset here: CD45RA+ positively selected. The receptors originated from a man between 18 and 35 years old in good health. Some clones in this sample may be carry-over from other donors' samples.

The chain joins TRBV6-1 to TRBJ2-3; 8 bases match TRBD2. The V gene's germline CDR1 is MNHNS and CDR2 SASEGT. V lost 5 bases, J lost 5 bases, and 3 bases stayed unmatched. The CDR3 spans 13 residues. CDR3 in amino acids: CASSIAGRDTQYF. CDR3 in DNA: TGTGCCAGCAGTATAGCGGGAAGAGATACGCAGTATTTT.

Ten or more counts support this clone. This chain joins TRBV5-4 and TRBJ2-7; TRBD2 agrees at 7 bases. CDR3 size: 17 residues. The germline V gene has CDR1 SGHNT and CDR2 YYREEE (reference sequence). The V gene end was trimmed by 4 bases and the J gene end by 7 bases; junction bases not matched to a gene: 20. CDR3 region: CASSPPSLLAHAGEQYF. In DNA, the CDR3 is TGTGCCAGCAGCCCCCCTTCTCTACTAGCGCACGCCGGAGAGCAGTACTTC.

This chain uses TRBV11-2 with TRBJ2-1; the D is unclear. The CDR3 contains 15 residues. Germline-derived CDR1 and CDR2 are SGHAT and FQNNGV. With 5 bases removed from V and 6 bases from J, the gap between germline ends came to 17 bases. The CDR3 nucleotides are TGTGCCAGCAGCCGCTGGGCAGCTGGTGCCAATGAGCAGTTCTTC. It translates to CASSRWAAGANEQFF.

The chain uses TRBV28 and TRBJ2-2; D is possibly TRBD2 (6 bases). Germline values: CDR1 MDHEN, CDR2 SYDVKM. This CDR3 contains 16 residues. V was cut by 3 bases and J by 6 bases, with 17 bases left in between. CDR3 region: CASSLGGVPSPGELFF. The CDR3 DNA is TGTGCCAGCAGTTTGGGCGGGGTCCCCTCACCCGGGGAGCTGTTTTTT. Based on the CDR3 plus reference TRBV28 and TRBJ2-2, the full variable domain is DVKVTQSSRYLVKRTGEKVFLECVQDMDHENMFWYRQDPGLGLRLIYFSYDVKMKEKGDIPEGYSVSREKKERFSLILESASTNQTSMYLCASSLGGVPSPGELFFGEGSRLTVL.

The chain links TRBV7-9 to TRBJ1-4; D gene unclear. The CDR3 is made up of 15 amino acids. The germline V and J ends were trimmed by 2 bases and 0 bases, with 7 bases remaining between them. Looked up from germline, CDR1 is SEHNR and CDR2 is FQNEAQ (reference sequence). The DNA of the CDR3 is TGTGCCAGCAGCTTAAGCCCCGCAACTAATGAAAAACTGTTTTTT. Translating gives CASSLSPATNEKLFF.

CDR3 loop: CASSGQGFNQPQHF. CDR3 bases: TGTGCCAGCAGTGGACAGGGATTCAATCAGCCCCAGCATTTT. The V gene is TRBV28, the J gene TRBJ1-5; 8 bases are a match to TRBD1. Germline V gives CDR1 MDHEN, CDR2 SYDVKM. The CDR3 has 14 amino acids. V shed 5 bases, J shed 3 bases, and the junction held 3 bases outside the gene matches.

The J gene is TRBJ2-3, the V gene TRBV2; 7 nucleotides agree with TRBD2. J gave up 0 bases and V 8 bases, and 8 bases lay outside the gene matches. The CDR3 loop spans 15 amino acids. Germline CDR1 is SNHLY and CDR2 is FYNNEI. CDR3 coding DNA: TGTGCCAGCGGCTGGGGGGGAGGGAGCACAGATACGCAGTATTTT. Protein: CASGWGGGSTDTQYF.

As DNA, the CDR3 is TGTGCCAGCAGCCCCGCCACGGCAGACAAGCAGTTCTTC. Protein: CASSPATADKQFF. The chain recombines TRBV11-2 with TRBJ2-1; D unclear. V lost 5 bases and J lost 11, with 16 bases in between. CDR1 is SGHAT, CDR2 FQNNGV, per germline. This CDR3 is built from 13 residues.

The chain uses TRBV14 and TRBJ2-7, with D possibly TRBD2 on 6 matching bases. There are 13 residues in the CDR3. Germline-derived CDR1 and CDR2 are SGHDN and FVKESK. The ends were cut back, 4 bases at V and 7 bases at J, with 14 bases in the middle. CDR3 loop: CASSRRGGQEQYF. The CDR3 DNA reads as TGTGCCAGCAGCCGTCGAGGAGGGCAAGAGCAGTACTTC.

CDR3 residues: CASSPGSGLDQPQHF. DNA for the CDR3: TGCGCCAGCAGCCCTGGCTCCGGGCTGGACCAGCCCCAGCATTTT. V usage is TRBV5-1 and J usage is TRBJ1-5; no clear D. The CDR3 spans 15 residues. The germline V gene has CDR1 SGHRS and CDR2 YFSETQ. The V and J ends lost 4 bases and 7 bases respectively, with 18 bases between them.

Comments on this clone: The same CDR3 also results from other DNA sequences found in this sample. CDR3 DNA: TGTGCCAGCAGCTTAGTCGCAGGACTGAACACTGAAGCTTTCTTT. Translating it yields CASSLVAGLNTEAFF. The chain combines TRBV11-2 with TRBJ1-1; no clear D. Germline V CDR1 and CDR2: SGHAT, FQNNGV. The CDR3 length is 15 residues. Trimming removed 1 base from V and 0 bases from J, with 9 bases in between.

The chain joins TRBV5-6 to TRBJ2-6; TRBD1 is a possible D gene (6 bases). Per the germline V gene, CDR1 is SGHDT and CDR2 is YYEEEE. There are 19 residues in the CDR3. V was trimmed by 2 bases and J by 0 bases, leaving 18 bases between them. In DNA form, the CDR3 reads TGTGCCAGCAGCTTCAGAGTGAAGACAGGCCTCTCTGGGGCCAACGTCCTGACTTTC. It yields the protein CASSFRVKTGLSGANVLTF. The whole variable domain, filled in from reference TRBV5-6 and TRBJ2-6, reads DAGVTQSPTHLIKTRGQQVTLRCSPKSGHDTVSWYQQALGQGPQFIFQYYEEEERQRGNFPDRFSGHQFPNYSSELNVNALLLGDSALYLCASSFRVKTGLSGANVLTFGAGSRLTVL.

V usage is TRBV4-1 and J usage is TRBJ2-4, with unresolved D. Germline V CDR1 and CDR2: MGHRA, YSYEKL. Deletions cut 1 base from V and 7 bases from J, with 11 bases between. The CDR3 totals 14 residues. Written as DNA, the CDR3 is TGCGCCAGCAGCCAAGTCCCCAGGAGCAACATTCAGTACTTC. Translated, it gives CASSQVPRSNIQYF.

Notes on this clone: The sample contains more than one DNA sequence encoding this CDR3. This rearrangement joins TRBV5-4 to TRBJ2-3; the match to TRBD2 covers 13 bases. Per germline, CDR1 SGHNT and CDR2 YYREEE (reference sequence). Unmatched junction bases numbered 4, after V lost 3 bases and J lost 3 bases. The CDR3 sequence is 16 residues long. CDR3 sequence (DNA): TGTGCCAGCAGCTACAGGACTAGCGGGAGTACAGATACGCAGTATTTT. Translated, it gives CASSYRTSGSTDTQYF.

V is TRBV5-1 and J is TRBJ2-3, with D hard to call. This CDR3 region has 14 residues. Germline V gene sequence: CDR1 SGHRS, CDR2 YFSETQ. V lost 4 bases to trimming and J lost 0 bases, with 9 bases between them. The CDR3 loop reads CASSPPRSTDTQYF. In DNA, the CDR3 is TGCGCCAGCAGCCCCCCCCGGAGCACAGATACGCAGTATTTT.

This clone came up once. The chain combines TRBV5-1 with TRBJ2-5; D not resolved. The germline V gene encodes CDR1 SGHRS and CDR2 YFSETQ. The CDR3 length is 14 residues. Trimming removed 0 bases at V and 5 bases at J, with 11 bases between. CDR3 bases: TGCGCCAGCAGCTTGGGGGCCAAAAGGGAGACCCAGTACTTC. Protein sequence: CASSLGAKRETQYF.

V and J are TRBV27 and TRBJ1-1; D is undetermined. Germline V gives CDR1 MNHEY, CDR2 SMNVEV (reference sequence). The CDR3 contains 15 residues. Trimming shortened V by 7 bases and J by 5 bases, and 20 bases separated the two germline ends. The CDR3 protein is CASTPFIGMTTEAFF. In DNA form, the CDR3 reads TGTGCCAGCACCCCCTTCATAGGGATGACGACTGAAGCTTTCTTT.

The table lists this clone with a few counts. The V call is TRBV5-1, the J call TRBJ1-5; D not certain. V lost 0 bases and J lost 2, with 9 bases in between. Germline assignment: CDR1 SGHRS and CDR2 YFSETQ. The CDR3 loop spans 15 amino acids. The CDR3 sequence: CASSLEGFGNQPQHF. Here the CDR3 DNA reads TGCGCCAGCAGCTTGGAGGGTTTCGGCAATCAGCCCCAGCATTTT.

The rearrangement joins TRBV5-5 to TRBJ1-1; D gene unclear. This CDR3 spans 12 amino acids. Germline CDR1 is SGHKS and CDR2 is YYEKEE (reference sequence). The V gene lost 4 bases and the J gene lost 4 bases, with 8 bases spanning the gap. CDR3 residues: CASSVVGTEAFF. CDR3 in DNA: TGTGCCAGCAGCGTCGTGGGCACTGAAGCTTTCTTT. Full variable domain (missing parts from reference TRBV5-5 and TRBJ1-1): DAGVTQSPTHLIKTRGQQVTLRCSPISGHKSVSWYQQVLGQGPQFIFQYYEKEERGRGNFPDRFSARQFPNYSSELNVNALLLGDSALYLCASSVVGTEAFFGQGTRLTVV.

This chain uses TRBV4-2 with TRBJ2-2, with D unresolved. The CDR3 runs 12 residues. Germline V gene sequence: CDR1 LGHNA, CDR2 YNFKEQ. Trimming removed 2 bases from V and 8 bases from J, with 6 bases in between. The CDR3 nucleotides read TGTGCCAGCAGCCAACGGGCGGGGGAGCTGTTTTTT. The encoded protein is CASSQRAGELFF.

The rearrangement uses TRBV25-1 and TRBJ2-3; D unclear. This CDR3 is 13 amino acids long. The germline V gene encodes CDR1 MGHDK and CDR2 SYGVNS. Trimming pared 4 bases from V and 9 bases from J, leaving 14 bases between. CDR3 protein: CASSGAGSGTQYF. The DNA of the CDR3 is TGTGCCAGCAGTGGGGCCGGTTCTGGGACGCAGTATTTT.

The chain links TRBV19 to TRBJ1-5; no clear D. V gave up 5 bases and J gave up 7 bases, with 18 bases separating them. The germline gives CDR1 LNHDA, CDR2 SQIVND (reference sequence). This CDR3 comprises 15 residues. As DNA, the CDR3 is TGTGCCAGTAGTTTACGACTCAGCTGGGAACAGCCCCAGCATTTT. This sequence encodes CASSLRLSWEQPQHF.

This rearrangement joins TRBV5-1 to TRBJ2-5, with 7 bases fitting TRBD1. V was clipped by 1 base and J by 10 bases; unmatched bases: 7. Germline lookup yields CDR1 SGHRS and CDR2 YFSETQ. This CDR3 has 13 amino acids. The CDR3 nucleotides are TGCGCCAGCAGCTTGTCAGGGGGAGTGAGCCAGTACTTC. Protein sequence: CASSLSGGVSQYF.

The chain employs TRBV4-3 and TRBJ2-3; TRBD2 aligns across 10 bases. Per germline, CDR1 LGHNA and CDR2 YSLEER. V lost 2 bases to trimming and J lost 2 bases; unmatched junction nucleotides: 13. CDR3 length: 19 residues. This CDR3 reads CASSQNTLGLARITDTQYF. The CDR3 DNA sequence: TGCGCCAGCAGCCAAAACACACTGGGACTAGCGAGAATCACAGATACGCAGTATTTT.

J is TRBJ2-3 and V is TRBV19; TRBD2 matches at 9 bases. Germline V gene lookup returns CDR1 LNHDA and CDR2 SQIVND (reference sequence). V shed 0 bases and J 3 bases; nucleotides not matched to a gene: 4. The CDR3 extends over 16 amino acids. In DNA, the CDR3 is TGTGCCAGTAGTATAGATCGTCTAGCGGGAACAGATACGCAGTATTTT. Its protein product is CASSIDRLAGTDTQYF. Using reference TRBV19 and TRBJ2-3 for the parts outside the CDR3, the full variable domain is DGGITQSPKYLFRKEGQNVTLSCEQNLNHDAMYWYRQDPGQGLRLIYYSQIVNDFQKGDIAEGYSVSREKKESFPLTVTSAQKNPTAFYLCASSIDRLAGTDTQYFGPGTRLTVL.

This rearrangement joins TRBV5-6 to TRBJ2-7; D tentatively reads TRBD1 or TRBD2 (5 bases each). Germline loops: CDR1 SGHDT, CDR2 YYEEEE. V shed 2 bases and J shed 5 bases, with 20 bases lying between them. The CDR3 contains 16 residues. CDR3 amino acids: CASSFLGGPFVHEQYF. The CDR3 nucleotides are TGTGCCAGCAGCTTTCTTGGGGGACCCTTCGTGCACGAGCAGTACTTC.

About this clone: At the DNA level, this CDR3 is encoded by other sequences in the same sample as well. In DNA, the CDR3 is TGCGCCAGCAGCCCCGGACAGGGGGCGTACGAGCAGTACTTC. As protein: CASSPGQGAYEQYF. This chain uses TRBV5-1 with TRBJ2-7; 11 nucleotides align to TRBD1. Per the germline V gene, CDR1 is SGHRS and CDR2 is YFSETQ. The CDR3 has 14 amino acids. J lost 4 bases, V lost 4 bases, and 4 bases had no gene match.

The chain is built from TRBV18 and TRBJ2-6; TRBD1 might be the D (6 bases). The CDR3 totals 20 residues. In germline, CDR1 is KGHSH, CDR2 LQKENI. V gave up 6 bases and J gave up 3 bases, with 27 bases separating them. The CDR3 coding sequence is TGTGCCAGCTCCCAGAACAACAGGGTATTCGCCTCGGGTGGGGCCAACGTCCTGACTTTC. It codes for CASSQNNRVFASGGANVLTF. The full variable domain, with the rest looked up from reference TRBV18 and TRBJ2-6, is NAGVMQNPRHLVRRRGQEARLRCSPMKGHSHVYWYRQLPEEGLKFMVYLQKENIIDESGMPKERFSAEFPKEGPSILRIQQVVRGDSAAYFCASSQNNRVFASGGANVLTFGAGSRLTVL.

This chain connects TRBV27 to TRBJ2-7; D is possibly TRBD2 (7 bases). This CDR3 region has 14 residues. V dropped 6 bases and J dropped 6 bases, with 18 bases sitting between them. Germline V gene data show CDR1 as MNHEY and CDR2 as SMNVEV (reference sequence). The CDR3 bases are TGTGCCAGCAGCCGAAGGGGGGGGCACGGCGAGCAGTACTTC. Amino acids: CASSRRGGHGEQYF.

This clone was picked up one time. One end of the junction is discordant with germline, which a read error may explain. This sequence joins TRBV4-1 and TRBJ1-1, with TRBD1 matching over 10 bases. The CDR3 has 15 amino acids. Germline V gives CDR1 MGHRA, CDR2 YSYEKL. The DNA of the CDR3 is TGCGCCAGCAGGCAAGGGGACAGGGGAAACGCTGAAGCTTTCTTT. Its translation is CASRQGDRGNAEAFF.